The TCR beta chain described here comes from a study of blood T cell repertoires in COVID-19. Study context: Researchers got acute and convalescent COVID-19 samples from the United States, Italy and Spain. Nucleic acid was either cDNA or gDNA, and it came from T cells, B-cell-depleted T cells, or PBMCs.

CDR1 is MDHEN and CDR2 is SYDVKM in the germline V gene. The CDR3 extends over 18 amino acids. Germline trimming cut 5 bases from V and 5 bases from J; bases unmatched to any gene: 16. Per the original methods: Estimation of nucleated cell counts relied on the amplification of reference gene primers. TCRdb's table, derived via immunoSEQ multiplex PCR, lists solely in-frame clones and lacks some. V, J and clone size derive from that table, while D and trimming were established from the DNA sequence. The data hold fewer than 300,000 clones, with about nine tenths observed a single time. This TCR derives from a woman in her thirties with COVID-19, enrolled during active disease. The sample taken for sequencing was peripheral blood. The chain carries TRBV28 and TRBJ1-4, with 8 nucleotides matching TRBD1. CDR3 amino acids: CASSPGRGPGQVNEKLFF. Written as DNA, the CDR3 is TGTGCCAGCAGTCCCGGACGCGGACCGGGACAGGTAAATGAAAAACTGTTTTTT.